Listed below are T cell receptor beta chains from one sample, sequenced in a study of post-analysis software for immune sequencing data. TCRdb fed the PCR reads into MiXCR, producing one record per CDR3 protein. Of approximately 770,000 distinct CDR3 sequences listed, 46% are singletons. The sample was blood. The origin of the receptors is a girl between 10 and 17 years old with multiple sclerosis. CDR3s include the opening cysteine and the closing phenylalanine or tryptophan. The order of the fields is clone size, J gene, D gene, V gene, CDR3 protein, CDR3 DNA. D genes are given only for firm matches. Expanded clones get a size class; other rows say once, few or many, or leave the size out.

clone_size: -; j_call: TRBJ2-3; d_call: TRBD2; v_call: TRBV27; cdr3_aa: CASSLWAGGSDTQYF; cdr3_nt: TGTGCCAGCAGTTTATGGGCGGGAGGGTCGGATACGCAGTATTTT
clone_size: -; j_call: TRBJ2-1; d_call: TRBD2; v_call: TRBV7-2; cdr3_aa: CASSVGLAGGGEQFF; cdr3_nt: TGTGCCAGCAGCGTAGGACTAGCGGGAGGGGGTGAGCAGTTCTTC
clone_size: -; j_call: TRBJ1-1; d_call: -; v_call: TRBV7-9; cdr3_aa: CAAQPTANTEAFF; cdr3_nt: TGTGCCGCCCAACCGACAGCGAACACTGAAGCTTTCTTT
clone_size: -; j_call: TRBJ1-1; d_call: -; v_call: TRBV20-1; cdr3_aa: CSAPRPLPNTEAFF; cdr3_nt: TGCAGTGCTCCGCGGCCCCTGCCGAACACTGAAGCTTTCTTT
clone_size: -; j_call: TRBJ1-2; d_call: -; v_call: TRBV9; cdr3_aa: CASSVGGRPNYGYTF; cdr3_nt: TGTGCCAGCAGCGTAGGGGGCAGGCCTAACTATGGCTACACCTTC
clone_size: once; j_call: TRBJ1-1; d_call: -; v_call: TRBV4-2; cdr3_aa: CASSLTRAGVDAFF; cdr3_nt: TGTGCCAGCAGCCTAACCAGGGCGGGGGTTGACGCTTTCTTT
clone_size: -; j_call: TRBJ1-2; d_call: TRBD1; v_call: TRBV28; cdr3_aa: CASGTGREGYTF; cdr3_nt: TGTGCCAGCGGGACAGGGCGGGAGGGCTACACCTTC
clone_size: -; j_call: TRBJ2-1; d_call: -; v_call: TRBV4-2; cdr3_aa: CASSHEAEGDSGLYNEQFF; cdr3_nt: TGTGCCAGCAGCCACGAAGCCGAGGGCGACAGCGGTCTCTACAATGAGCAGTTCTTC
clone_size: few; j_call: TRBJ2-3; d_call: TRBD2; v_call: TRBV28; cdr3_aa: CASSPASGRGADTQYF; cdr3_nt: TGTGCCAGCAGTCCCGCGAGCGGGAGGGGCGCAGATACGCAGTATTTT
clone_size: few; j_call: TRBJ2-7; d_call: -; v_call: TRBV24-1; cdr3_aa: CATSAQGTEQYF; cdr3_nt: TGTGCCACCAGTGCACAGGGCACCGAGCAGTACTTC
clone_size: -; j_call: TRBJ2-3; d_call: -; v_call: TRBV6-1; cdr3_aa: CASSGEGASDTQYF; cdr3_nt: TGTGCCAGCAGTGGTGAGGGTGCATCAGATACGCAGTATTTT
clone_size: few; j_call: TRBJ2-7; d_call: -; v_call: TRBV7-6; cdr3_aa: CASSARYPQYEQYF; cdr3_nt: TGTGCCAGCAGCGCTCGGTATCCCCAGTACGAGCAGTACTTC
clone_size: -; j_call: TRBJ2-3; d_call: -; v_call: TRBV7-9; cdr3_aa: CASSSPTSLSTDTQYF; cdr3_nt: TGTGCCAGCAGCTCGCCTACTAGTTTGAGCACAGATACGCAGTATTTT
clone_size: -; j_call: TRBJ1-1; d_call: TRBD1; v_call: TRBV3-1; cdr3_aa: CAGAGQANTEAFF; cdr3_nt: TGTGCCGGCGCGGGACAGGCAAACACTGAAGCTTTCTTT
clone_size: -; j_call: TRBJ2-4; d_call: TRBD2; v_call: TRBV20-1; cdr3_aa: CSARAPGGWDIQYF; cdr3_nt: TGCAGTGCTAGAGCCCCCGGGGGGTGGGACATTCAGTACTTC
clone_size: few; j_call: TRBJ1-1; d_call: TRBD1; v_call: TRBV5-1; cdr3_aa: CASSPSWTGENTEAFF; cdr3_nt: TGCGCCAGCAGCCCTTCATGGACAGGGGAGAACACTGAAGCTTTCTTT
clone_size: -; j_call: TRBJ1-2; d_call: -; v_call: TRBV4-1; cdr3_aa: CASSQIDSGVARDYGYTF; cdr3_nt: TGCGCCAGCAGCCAAATTGATTCCGGGGTGGCTAGGGACTATGGCTACACCTTC
clone_size: -; j_call: TRBJ1-2; d_call: TRBD1; v_call: TRBV5-1; cdr3_aa: CASSLAYRGKEKGYTF; cdr3_nt: TGCGCCAGCAGCTTGGCCTACAGGGGTAAGGAAAAAGGCTACACCTTC
clone_size: few; j_call: TRBJ2-1; d_call: TRBD1; v_call: TRBV29-1; cdr3_aa: CSVGRRGLNEQFF; cdr3_nt: TGCAGCGTTGGGCGAAGGGGGCTCAATGAGCAGTTCTTC
clone_size: -; j_call: TRBJ2-1; d_call: TRBD2; v_call: TRBV6-2/TRBV6-3; cdr3_aa: CASSYYLAGGNEQFF; cdr3_nt: TGTGCCAGCAGTTACTATCTAGCGGGAGGCAATGAGCAGTTCTTC
clone_size: -; j_call: TRBJ2-1; d_call: TRBD2; v_call: TRBV5-1; cdr3_aa: CASSLRGSGNLYNEQFF; cdr3_nt: TGCGCCAGCAGCCTCCGGGGTAGCGGGAATCTCTACAATGAGCAGTTCTTC
clone_size: -; j_call: TRBJ2-3; d_call: TRBD2; v_call: TRBV19; cdr3_aa: CASSTPGGADTQYF; cdr3_nt: TGTGCCAGTAGTACCCCGGGGGGTGCAGATACGCAGTATTTT
clone_size: -; j_call: TRBJ2-5; d_call: TRBD1; v_call: TRBV5-1; cdr3_aa: CASSRTGARETQYF; cdr3_nt: TGCGCCAGCAGCCGGACAGGGGCAAGGGAGACCCAGTACTTC
clone_size: -; j_call: TRBJ1-6; d_call: -; v_call: TRBV20-1; cdr3_aa: CSARPRRSSTPGSPLHF; cdr3_nt: TGCAGTGCTAGACCCCGCCGGTCCTCCACCCCAGGTTCACCCCTCCACTTT
clone_size: few; j_call: TRBJ2-7; d_call: TRBD1; v_call: TRBV25-1; cdr3_aa: CASSDRDRPYEQYF; cdr3_nt: TGTGCCAGCAGTGACCGGGACAGGCCCTACGAGCAGTACTTC
clone_size: many; j_call: TRBJ2-3; d_call: -; v_call: TRBV5-1; cdr3_aa: CASSYQVADTQYF; cdr3_nt: TGCGCCAGCAGCTACCAGGTAGCAGATACGCAGTATTTT
clone_size: once; j_call: TRBJ1-5; d_call: -; v_call: TRBV7-9; cdr3_aa: CASSFPNRVPPLMHF; cdr3_nt: TGTGCCAGCAGCTTCCCCAACAGGGTTCCCCCTCTTATGCATTTT
clone_size: -; j_call: TRBJ2-3; d_call: TRBD1; v_call: TRBV27; cdr3_aa: CASTSGQYMTDTQYF; cdr3_nt: TGTGCCAGCACCTCGGGACAGTACATGACAGATACGCAGTATTTT
clone_size: once; j_call: TRBJ2-7; d_call: -; v_call: TRBV5-1; cdr3_aa: CASSGRDISEQYF; cdr3_nt: TGCGCCAGCAGCGGTCGGGACATCAGCGAGCAGTACTTC
clone_size: -; j_call: TRBJ2-7; d_call: TRBD2; v_call: TRBV20-1; cdr3_aa: CSARDLPDSSGRYEQYF; cdr3_nt: TGCAGTGCTAGAGACCTTCCCGATTCTAGCGGGAGATACGAGCAGTACTTC
clone_size: -; j_call: TRBJ2-7; d_call: -; v_call: TRBV20-1; cdr3_aa: CSAREWGTYEQYF; cdr3_nt: TGCAGTGCTAGAGAGTGGGGGACCTACGAGCAGTACTTC
clone_size: -; j_call: TRBJ2-5; d_call: -; v_call: TRBV18; cdr3_aa: CASSIPSAETQYF; cdr3_nt: TGTGCCAGCTCAATTCCGTCGGCTGAGACCCAGTACTTC
clone_size: few; j_call: TRBJ2-5; d_call: -; v_call: TRBV25-1; cdr3_aa: CATDLDGAEYF; cdr3_nt: TGTGCCACGGACTTGGACGGCGCGGAGTACTTC
clone_size: -; j_call: TRBJ1-2; d_call: -; v_call: TRBV20-1; cdr3_aa: CSARDRPGEGNTF; cdr3_nt: TGCAGTGCTAGAGACAGGCCAGGGGAGGGTAACACCTTC
clone_size: few; j_call: TRBJ2-1; d_call: -; v_call: TRBV7-2; cdr3_aa: CASSRIASEQFF; cdr3_nt: TGTGCCAGCAGCAGGATTGCCAGTGAGCAGTTCTTC
clone_size: -; j_call: TRBJ2-5; d_call: -; v_call: TRBV6-1; cdr3_aa: CATAVLGFQETQYF; cdr3_nt: TGTGCCACCGCGGTCCTGGGGTTCCAAGAGACCCAGTACTTC
clone_size: -; j_call: TRBJ1-1; d_call: TRBD1; v_call: TRBV7-9; cdr3_aa: CASSLLGQGWGTEAFF; cdr3_nt: TGTGCCAGCAGCTTACTCGGACAGGGATGGGGCACTGAAGCTTTCTTT
clone_size: -; j_call: TRBJ1-2; d_call: TRBD1; v_call: TRBV20-1; cdr3_aa: CSARSGTGEPNYGYTF; cdr3_nt: TGCAGTGCTAGATCAGGAACAGGGGAGCCGAACTATGGCTACACCTTC
clone_size: -; j_call: TRBJ2-7; d_call: TRBD2; v_call: TRBV7-2; cdr3_aa: CASSLMLAATYEQYF; cdr3_nt: TGTGCCAGCAGCTTAATGCTAGCGGCGACCTACGAGCAGTACTTC
clone_size: -; j_call: TRBJ2-5; d_call: -; v_call: TRBV20-1; cdr3_aa: CSARNLGGAGETQYF; cdr3_nt: TGCAGTGCTAGAAACTTGGGGGGGGCCGGAGAGACCCAGTACTTC
clone_size: -; j_call: TRBJ2-3; d_call: -; v_call: TRBV14; cdr3_aa: CASSHGQPDTQYF; cdr3_nt: TGTGCCAGCAGCCACGGACAGCCAGATACGCAGTATTTT
clone_size: few; j_call: TRBJ2-3; d_call: TRBD1; v_call: TRBV7-2; cdr3_aa: CASSLVWDRGDTQYF; cdr3_nt: TGTGCCAGCAGCTTAGTTTGGGACAGGGGGGATACGCAGTATTTT
clone_size: once; j_call: TRBJ2-5; d_call: -; v_call: TRBV7-6; cdr3_aa: CASSLAPGVAETQYF; cdr3_nt: TGTGCCAGCAGCTTAGCCCCGGGGGTAGCGGAGACCCAGTACTTC
clone_size: few; j_call: TRBJ2-1; d_call: TRBD2; v_call: TRBV20-1; cdr3_aa: CSNATSGREQFF; cdr3_nt: TGCAGTAATGCAACTAGCGGGAGGGAGCAGTTCTTC
clone_size: once; j_call: TRBJ2-7; d_call: -; v_call: TRBV5-1; cdr3_aa: CASSLAVDTQYEQYF; cdr3_nt: TGCGCCAGCAGCCTGGCCGTGGACACCCAATACGAGCAGTACTTC
clone_size: -; j_call: TRBJ2-3; d_call: TRBD2; v_call: TRBV7-3; cdr3_aa: CASSAGLAAGTDTQYF; cdr3_nt: TGTGCCAGCAGCGCTGGACTAGCGGCCGGCACAGATACGCAGTATTTT
clone_size: -; j_call: TRBJ1-1; d_call: TRBD1; v_call: TRBV10-3; cdr3_aa: CAISEKLGQGVLSNPNTEAFF; cdr3_nt: TGTGCCATCAGTGAGAAGTTGGGACAGGGTGTACTATCGAACCCGAACACTGAAGCTTTCTTT
clone_size: few; j_call: TRBJ2-1; d_call: TRBD2; v_call: TRBV10-1; cdr3_aa: CASSESPTSGRAGEQFF; cdr3_nt: TGCGCCAGCAGTGAGTCCCCGACTAGCGGGAGGGCCGGTGAGCAGTTCTTC
clone_size: -; j_call: TRBJ2-3; d_call: -; v_call: TRBV4-1; cdr3_aa: CASSQERLDNTQYF; cdr3_nt: TGCGCCAGCAGCCAAGAGAGACTGGACAATACGCAGTATTTT
clone_size: -; j_call: TRBJ2-7; d_call: TRBD1; v_call: TRBV27; cdr3_aa: CASSWDREGDEQYF; cdr3_nt: TGTGCCAGCAGCTGGGACAGGGAGGGCGACGAGCAGTACTTC
clone_size: few; j_call: TRBJ1-1; d_call: TRBD1; v_call: TRBV10-3; cdr3_aa: CAISGDRGISEAFF; cdr3_nt: TGTGCCATCAGTGGGGACAGGGGGATCTCTGAAGCTTTCTTT
clone_size: -; j_call: TRBJ2-7; d_call: -; v_call: TRBV21-1; cdr3_aa: CASPPSSGPSYEQYF; cdr3_nt: TGTGCCAGCCCCCCGAGTAGCGGTCCCTCCTACGAGCAGTACTTC
clone_size: -; j_call: TRBJ2-7; d_call: -; v_call: TRBV4-2; cdr3_aa: CASSLWVGSEQYF; cdr3_nt: TGTGCCAGCAGCCTCTGGGTCGGCAGCGAGCAGTACTTC
clone_size: -; j_call: TRBJ2-1; d_call: -; v_call: TRBV12-3/TRBV12-4; cdr3_aa: CASSLGGSAYNEQFF; cdr3_nt: TGTGCCAGCAGTTTAGGGGGGTCCGCTTACAATGAGCAGTTCTTC